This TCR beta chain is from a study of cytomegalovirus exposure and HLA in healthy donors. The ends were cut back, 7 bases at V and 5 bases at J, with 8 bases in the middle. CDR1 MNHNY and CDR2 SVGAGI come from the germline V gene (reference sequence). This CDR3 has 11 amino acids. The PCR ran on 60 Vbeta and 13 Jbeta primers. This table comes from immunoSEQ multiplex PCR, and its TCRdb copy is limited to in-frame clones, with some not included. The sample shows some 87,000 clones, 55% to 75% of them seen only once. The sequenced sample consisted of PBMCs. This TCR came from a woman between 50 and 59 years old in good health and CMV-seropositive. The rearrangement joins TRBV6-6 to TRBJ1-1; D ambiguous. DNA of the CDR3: TGTGCCAGCAACGGGGATACTGAAGCTTTCTTT. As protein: CASNGDTEAFF.